This T cell receptor beta chain came from a study of shared clonotypes between healthy human individuals. Study-wide background: Per donor, three plates held CD4 naive cells, three held CD4 memory, two held CD8 naive and one held CD8 memory. General observations from the study: Sequencing depth was a factor that was expected to affect clonotype sharing among donors.

All donors qualified as healthy HIV-negative adults and had experienced no recent acute infections or vaccinations. Sequencing was performed with immunoSEQ multiplex PCR; in TCRdb, only in-frame clones are kept and a portion is missing. The sample yields some 2.3 million clones, over 85% seen once. Remarks on this clone: Its antigen is undetermined.

Germline V gene sequence: CDR1 SGHRS, CDR2 YFSETQ. The V gene end was trimmed by 0 bases and the J gene end by 4 bases; junction bases not matched to a gene: 7. The CDR3 is made up of 16 amino acids. Source material: naive CD4+ T cells from PBMCs. Stated subset: CD45RA+ positively selected. The chain couples TRBV5-1 to TRBJ2-1; 7 positions match TRBD2. This receptor was obtained from a young man in good health. Some clones in this sample may be carry-over from other donors' samples. CDR3 protein: CASSLGVGLQYNEQFF. The CDR3 coding sequence is TGCGCCAGCAGCTTGGGGGTGGGACTACAGTACAATGAGCAGTTCTTC.